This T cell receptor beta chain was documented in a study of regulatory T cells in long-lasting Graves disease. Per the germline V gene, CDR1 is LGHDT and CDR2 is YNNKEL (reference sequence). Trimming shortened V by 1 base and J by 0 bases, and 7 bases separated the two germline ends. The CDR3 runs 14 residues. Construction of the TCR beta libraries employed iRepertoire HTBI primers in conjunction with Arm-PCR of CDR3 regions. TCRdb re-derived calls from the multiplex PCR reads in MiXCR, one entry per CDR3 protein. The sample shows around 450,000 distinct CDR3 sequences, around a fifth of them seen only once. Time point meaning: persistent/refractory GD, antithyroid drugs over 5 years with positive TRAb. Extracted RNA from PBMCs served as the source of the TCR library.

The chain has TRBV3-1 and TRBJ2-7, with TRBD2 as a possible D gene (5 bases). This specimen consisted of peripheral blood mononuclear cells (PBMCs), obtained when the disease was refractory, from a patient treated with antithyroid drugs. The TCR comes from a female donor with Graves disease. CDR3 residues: CASSQASGSYEQYF. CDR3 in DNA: TGTGCCAGCAGCCAAGCCAGCGGCTCCTACGAGCAGTACTTC.